This T cell receptor (beta chain) appears in the sequencing data of a study of cytotoxic CD8 clonotypes in ibrutinib-treated CLL. TCRdb's table, derived via immunoSEQ multiplex PCR, lists solely in-frame clones and lacks some. The table records roughly 60,000 clones, around 68% of them present only once. Germline assignment: CDR1 SNHLY and CDR2 FYNNEI. This CDR3 has 15 amino acids. With 7 bases clipped from V and 7 bases from J, the junction kept 11 bases outside the gene matches. This clone was detected a few times. This TCR was recovered from a human donor with chronic lymphocytic leukemia. The chain carries TRBV2 and TRBJ2-5; 11 bases agree with TRBD2. Sequenced material: PBMCs, taken after 12 months of ibrutinib treatment. The CDR3 loop is CASTTQLAGVGTQYF. DNA for the CDR3: TGTGCCAGCACGACGCAACTAGCGGGGGTAGGGACCCAGTACTTC.